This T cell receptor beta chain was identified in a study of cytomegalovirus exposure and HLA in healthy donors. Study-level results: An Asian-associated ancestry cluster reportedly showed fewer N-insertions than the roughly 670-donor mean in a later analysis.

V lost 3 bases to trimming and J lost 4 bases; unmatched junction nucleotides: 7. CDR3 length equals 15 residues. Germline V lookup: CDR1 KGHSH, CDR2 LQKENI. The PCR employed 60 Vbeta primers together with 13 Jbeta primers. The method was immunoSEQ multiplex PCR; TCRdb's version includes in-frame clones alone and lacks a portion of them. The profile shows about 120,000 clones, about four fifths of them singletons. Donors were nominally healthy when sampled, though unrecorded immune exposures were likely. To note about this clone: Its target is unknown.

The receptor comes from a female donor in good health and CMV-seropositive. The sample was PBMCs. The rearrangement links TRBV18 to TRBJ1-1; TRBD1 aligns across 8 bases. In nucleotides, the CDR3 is TGTGCCAGCTCACCCGGGGACAGGTGGGGCACTGAAGCTTTCTTT. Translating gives CASSPGDRWGTEAFF.